These T cell receptor beta chains were read from a single sample in a study of blood T cell repertoires in COVID-19. Clones were read by immunoSEQ multiplex PCR, and TCRdb kept only the in-frame ones, dropping some. The sample contains about 250,000 clones, 88% of which appear only once. Source material: peripheral blood. Receptors originate from a woman aged 30 to 39 with acute or convalescent COVID-19. The CDR3 runs from the conserved cysteine through the conserved F or W. The D gene is left open where the match is weak. Rows may omit the clone size; those that give it use once, few, many or a size class.

j_call | clone_size | d_call | v_call | cdr3_aa | cdr3_nt
TRBJ2-1 | . | TRBD2 | TRBV7-2 | CASSLAAGLALYNEQFF | TGTGCCAGCAGCTTAGCGGCTGGACTAGCGCTCTACAATGAGCAGTTCTTC
TRBJ2-1 | . | TRBD2 | TRBV5-1 | CASSLDSGRGNEQFF | TGCGCCAGCAGCTTGGATAGCGGGAGAGGGAATGAGCAGTTCTTC
TRBJ2-2 | . | . | TRBV11-3 | CASSVRDTGELFF | TGTGCCAGCAGCGTGCGGGACACCGGGGAGCTGTTTTTT
TRBJ2-3 | . | . | TRBV5-8 | CASSLLGGDTQYF | TGTGCCAGCAGCTTATTGGGGGGAGATACGCAGTATTTT
TRBJ2-5 | many | . | TRBV12-5 | CASGSSRDWEETQYF | TGTGCTAGTGGTTCGTCCCGGGACTGGGAAGAGACCCAGTACTTC
TRBJ2-3 | . | TRBD1 | TRBV15 | CATSRVWTGSTDTQYF | TGTGCCACCAGCAGAGTTTGGACAGGGAGCACAGATACGCAGTATTTT
TRBJ2-3 | . | . | TRBV6-5 | CASRYTDTQYF | TGTGCCAGCAGATACACAGATACGCAGTATTTT
TRBJ1-4 | . | TRBD1 | TRBV30 | CAAYRDRARTNEKLFF | TGTGCCGCGTACCGGGACAGGGCTCGTACTAATGAAAAACTGTTTTTT
TRBJ2-7 | . | . | TRBV6-4 | CASRQTESSYEQYF | TGTGCCAGCAGACAGACAGAAAGCTCCTACGAGCAGTACTTC
TRBJ1-4 | . | . | TRBV27 | CASPHETTNEKLFF | TGTGCCAGCCCCCACGAGACAACTAATGAAAAACTGTTTTTT
TRBJ2-7 | . | TRBD2 | TRBV5-1 | CASQLAGTYEQYF | TGCGCCAGTCAACTAGCGGGAACCTACGAGCAGTACTTC
TRBJ1-6 | once | TRBD1 | TRBV28 | CASSLGQGDSPLHF | TGTGCCAGCAGTCTTGGACAGGGGGATTCACCCCTCCACTTT
TRBJ1-4 | . | TRBD1 | TRBV18 | CASSPQNTGAEKLFF | TGTGCCAGCTCACCACAAAATACAGGGGCGGAAAAACTGTTTTTT
TRBJ2-2 | once | . | TRBV5-8 | CASSQGWTGELFF | TGTGCCAGCAGCCAGGGATGGACCGGGGAGCTGTTTTTT